Shown below are 7 T cell receptor beta chains from a single sample sequenced in a study of Ad26.COV2.S vaccination and SARS-CoV-2 variants. The treatment is: roughly 19 received Ad26.COV2.S at low or high dose, single or two shots; five or six received placebo; per-sample allocation not given. The samples date from day 63 after the first vaccine or placebo injection. Produced via immunoSEQ multiplex PCR; TCRdb's table is partial and in-frame only. In the table there are 450,000 to 550,000 clones, roughly 89% of which are singletons. The sample here was peripheral blood, taken in a trial of Ad26.COV2.S vaccine versus placebo. The receptors shown here come from a person between 18 and 59 years old who received the Ad26.COV2.S COVID-19 vaccine or a placebo.

This chain connects TRBV2 to TRBJ2-1; D gene ambiguous. CDR3 length: 12 residues. Trimming stripped 3 bases from V and 8 bases from J, with 8 bases between. Germline lookup yields CDR1 SNHLY and CDR2 FYNNEI. In DNA form, the CDR3 reads TGTGCCAGCAGTGATGACACCGATGAGCAGTTCTTC. It encodes CASSDDTDEQFF. Combining the CDR3 with reference TRBV2 and TRBJ2-1 gives the whole variable domain EPEVTQTPSHQVTQMGQEVILRCVPISNHLYFYWYRQILGQKVEFLVSFYNNEISEKSEIFDDQFSVERPDGSNFTLKIRSTKLEDSAMYFCASSDDTDEQFFGPGTRLTVL.

J is TRBJ2-5 and V is TRBV5-4; the D gene is possibly TRBD1 (6 bases). Trimming shortened V by 3 bases and J by 4 bases, and 16 bases separated the two germline ends. The germline gives CDR1 SGHNT, CDR2 YYREEE (reference sequence). The CDR3 is 15 residues long. CDR3 loop: CASSSLTGWGETQYF. The DNA for the CDR3 is TGTGCCAGCAGCTCCCTGACAGGTTGGGGAGAGACCCAGTACTTC.

DNA for the CDR3: TGTGCCAGCAGCTTCACCGGGACAGCGTACGAGCAGTACTTC. Translation: CASSFTGTAYEQYF. This chain connects TRBV7-2 to TRBJ2-7, with TRBD1 identical over 7 bases. Trimming took 3 bases from V and 4 from J; bases not matched to a gene: 6. The V gene's germline CDR1 is SGHTA and CDR2 FQGNSA. The CDR3 is 14 amino acids.

The genes are TRBV29-1 and TRBJ2-3; D uncertain. The germline V and J ends were trimmed by 1 base and 0 bases, with 5 bases remaining between them. There are 13 residues in the CDR3. The germline V gene encodes CDR1 SQVTM and CDR2 ANQGSEA. CDR3 region: CSVEGRSTDTQYF. As DNA, the CDR3 is TGCAGCGTTGAAGGGCGGAGCACAGATACGCAGTATTTT.

The chain carries TRBV5-1 and TRBJ1-6; 10 bases are a match to TRBD1. V trimming: 4 bases; J trimming: 3 bases; junction bases outside the gene matches: 7. Germline V gives CDR1 SGHRS, CDR2 YFSETQ. The CDR3 runs 17 residues. In nucleotides, the CDR3 is TGCGCCAGCAGCCTTTCGACAGGGGGCCTCTATAATTCACCCCTCCACTTT. This translates into CASSLSTGGLYNSPLHF.

This clone was seen just once. The CDR3 DNA sequence: TGTGCCAGCAGCCAAATTAGGCCCCCGCGGGGAGAGACCCAGTACTTC. It yields the protein CASSQIRPPRGETQYF. The chain couples TRBV14 to TRBJ2-5; tentative D call: TRBD2 (6 bases). Germline loops: CDR1 SGHDN, CDR2 FVKESK. Trimming left V 2 bases short and J 4 bases short, with 17 bases between. The CDR3 has 16 amino acids.

The genes are TRBV10-3 and TRBJ1-5; TRBD1 agrees at 9 bases. Germline CDR1 ENHRY, CDR2 SYGVKD. V was pared by 6 bases and J by 2 bases, with 2 bases of the junction left unmatched. This CDR3 has 14 amino acids. CDR3 sequence: CAIRGQGRNQPQHF. CDR3 nucleotides: TGTGCCATCAGGGGACAGGGCCGCAATCAGCCCCAGCATTTT.